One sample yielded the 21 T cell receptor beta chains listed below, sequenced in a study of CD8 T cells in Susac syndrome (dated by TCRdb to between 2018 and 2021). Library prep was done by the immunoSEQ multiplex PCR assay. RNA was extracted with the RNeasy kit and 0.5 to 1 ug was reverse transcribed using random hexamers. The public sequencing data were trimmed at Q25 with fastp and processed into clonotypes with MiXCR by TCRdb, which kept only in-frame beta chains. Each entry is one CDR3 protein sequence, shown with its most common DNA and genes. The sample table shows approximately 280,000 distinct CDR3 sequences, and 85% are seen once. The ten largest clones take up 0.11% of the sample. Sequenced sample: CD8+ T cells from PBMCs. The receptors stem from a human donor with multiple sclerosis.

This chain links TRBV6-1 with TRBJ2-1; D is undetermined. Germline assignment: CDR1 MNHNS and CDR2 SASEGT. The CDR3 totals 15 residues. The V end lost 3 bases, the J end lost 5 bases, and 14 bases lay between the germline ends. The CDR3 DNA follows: TGTGCCAGCAGTGATCTCGAACAAAAACACAATGAGCAGTTCTTC. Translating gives CASSDLEQKHNEQFF.

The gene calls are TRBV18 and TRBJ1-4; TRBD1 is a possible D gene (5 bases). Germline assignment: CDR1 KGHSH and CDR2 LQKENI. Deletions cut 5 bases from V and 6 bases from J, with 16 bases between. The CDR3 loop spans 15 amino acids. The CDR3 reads CASSGTGPGDEKLFF. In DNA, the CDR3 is TGTGCCAGCTCAGGAACCGGGCCGGGGGATGAAAAACTGTTTTTT. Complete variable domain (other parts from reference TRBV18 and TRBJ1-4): NAGVMQNPRHLVRRRGQEARLRCSPMKGHSHVYWYRQLPEEGLKFMVYLQKENIIDESGMPKERFSAEFPKEGPSILRIQQVVRGDSAAYFCASSGTGPGDEKLFFGSGTQLSVL.

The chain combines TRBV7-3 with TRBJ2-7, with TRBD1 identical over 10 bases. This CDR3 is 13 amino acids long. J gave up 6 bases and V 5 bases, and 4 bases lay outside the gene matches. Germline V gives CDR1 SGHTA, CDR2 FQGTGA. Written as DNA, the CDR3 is TGTGCCAGCAGCCTGCGGACAGGGGGCGAGCAGTACTTC. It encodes CASSLRTGGEQYF.

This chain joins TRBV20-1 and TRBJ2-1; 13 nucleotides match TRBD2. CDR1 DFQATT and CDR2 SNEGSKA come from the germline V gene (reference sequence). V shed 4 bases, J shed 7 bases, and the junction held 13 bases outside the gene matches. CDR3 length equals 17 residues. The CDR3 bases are TGCAGTGCTATAGGGACTAGCGGGGATTATCCCACTAATGAGCAGTTCTTC. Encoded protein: CSAIGTSGDYPTNEQFF.

The CDR3 sequence: CASSFSLVSETQYF. CDR3 nucleotide sequence: TGTGCCAGCAGTTTCAGCCTGGTGTCAGAGACCCAGTACTTC. V is TRBV27 and J is TRBJ2-5, with D hard to call. The CDR3 is 14 residues long. The V gene lost 3 bases and the J gene lost 4 bases, with 12 bases spanning the gap. Per the germline V gene, CDR1 is MNHEY and CDR2 is SMNVEV (reference sequence).

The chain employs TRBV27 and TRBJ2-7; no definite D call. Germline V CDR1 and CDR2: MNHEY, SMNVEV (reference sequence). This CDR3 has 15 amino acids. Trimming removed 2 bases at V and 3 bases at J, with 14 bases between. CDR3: CASSLIGVVNYEQYF. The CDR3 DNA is TGTGCCAGCAGTTTAATTGGGGTTGTGAACTACGAGCAGTACTTC.

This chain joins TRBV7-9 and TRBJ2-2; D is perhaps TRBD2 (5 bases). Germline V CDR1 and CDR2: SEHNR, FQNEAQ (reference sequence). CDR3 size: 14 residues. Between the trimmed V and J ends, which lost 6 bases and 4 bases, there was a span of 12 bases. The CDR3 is CASSSRGSTGELFF. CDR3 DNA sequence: TGTGCCAGCAGTTCCCGAGGGAGCACCGGGGAGCTGTTTTTT. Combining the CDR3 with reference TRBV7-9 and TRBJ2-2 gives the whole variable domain DTGVSQNPRHKITKRGQNVTFRCDPISEHNRLYWYRQTLGQGPEFLTYFQNEAQLEKSRLLSDRFSAERPKGSFSTLEIQRTEQGDSAMYLCASSSRGSTGELFFGEGSRLTVL.

The CDR3 region has the DNA TGCAGTGCTGGCTATTCCGGGACTTCGCGAGGGAATGAGCAGTTCTTC. It encodes CSAGYSGTSRGNEQFF. The J gene is TRBJ2-1, the V gene TRBV20-1, with TRBD2 as a possible D gene (6 bases). CDR3 length equals 16 residues. Germline CDR1 is DFQATT and CDR2 is SNEGSKA (reference sequence). The V and J ends lost 5 bases and 7 bases respectively, with 24 bases between them.

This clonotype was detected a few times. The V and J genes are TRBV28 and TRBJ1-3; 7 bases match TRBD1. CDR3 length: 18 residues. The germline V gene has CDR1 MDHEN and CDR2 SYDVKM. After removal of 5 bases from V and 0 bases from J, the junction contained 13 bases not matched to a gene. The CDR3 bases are TGTGCCAGCAGTGGAGGGACAGAATACGAGTTCTCTGGAAACACCATATATTTT. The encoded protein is CASSGGTEYEFSGNTIYF.

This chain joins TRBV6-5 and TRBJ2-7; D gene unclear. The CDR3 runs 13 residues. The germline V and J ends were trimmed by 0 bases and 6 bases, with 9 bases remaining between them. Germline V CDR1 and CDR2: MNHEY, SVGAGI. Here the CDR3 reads CASSYSRIGEQYF. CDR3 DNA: TGTGCCAGCAGTTACTCGCGGATAGGCGAGCAGTACTTC.

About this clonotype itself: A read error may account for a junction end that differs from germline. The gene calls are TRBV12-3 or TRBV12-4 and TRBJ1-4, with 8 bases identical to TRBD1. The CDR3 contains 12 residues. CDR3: CASSTAGGQGNF. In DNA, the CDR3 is TGTGCCAGCAGTACCGCAGGGGGCCAAGGTAATTTT.

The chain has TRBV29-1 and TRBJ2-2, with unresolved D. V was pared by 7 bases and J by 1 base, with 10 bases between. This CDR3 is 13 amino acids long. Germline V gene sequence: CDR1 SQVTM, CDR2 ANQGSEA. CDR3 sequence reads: CSARPGNTGELFF. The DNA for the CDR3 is TGCAGCGCGAGGCCAGGGAACACCGGGGAGCTGTTTTTT.

The CDR3 protein is CASSMGQTDTQYF. For the CDR3, the DNA is TGTGCCAGTAGTATGGGACAGACAGATACGCAGTATTTT. The V gene is TRBV19, the J gene TRBJ2-3; 7 bases align to TRBD1. The germline V gene has CDR1 LNHDA and CDR2 SQIVND (reference sequence). V was pared by 3 bases and J by 3 bases, with 0 bases of the junction left unmatched. This CDR3 contains 13 residues.

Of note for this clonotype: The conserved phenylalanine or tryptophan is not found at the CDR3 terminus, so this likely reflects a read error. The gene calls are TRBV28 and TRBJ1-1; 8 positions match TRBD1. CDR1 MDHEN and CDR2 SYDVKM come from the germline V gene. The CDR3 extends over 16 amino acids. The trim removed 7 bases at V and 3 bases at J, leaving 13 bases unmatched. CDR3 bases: TGTGCCAGCACTGCTGCCCCGACAGGGGTCTACACTGAAGCTTTCCTT. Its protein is CASTAAPTGVYTEAFL.

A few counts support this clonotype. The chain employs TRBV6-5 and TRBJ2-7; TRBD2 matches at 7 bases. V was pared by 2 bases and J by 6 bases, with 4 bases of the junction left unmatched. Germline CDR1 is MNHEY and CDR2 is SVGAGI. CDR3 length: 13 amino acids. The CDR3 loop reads CASSYGGGREQYF. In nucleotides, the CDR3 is TGTGCCAGCAGTTACGGGGGAGGGCGCGAGCAGTACTTC.

CDR3 DNA: TGTGCCAGCAGTGAATCAGGGGGCGCGTACACTGAAGCTTTCTTT. This sequence encodes CASSESGGAYTEAFF. J is TRBJ1-1 and V is TRBV6-1; TRBD1 agrees at 8 bases. CDR3 length equals 15 residues. Germline V gives CDR1 MNHNS, CDR2 SASEGT. V shed 2 bases, J shed 3 bases, and the junction held 5 bases outside the gene matches.

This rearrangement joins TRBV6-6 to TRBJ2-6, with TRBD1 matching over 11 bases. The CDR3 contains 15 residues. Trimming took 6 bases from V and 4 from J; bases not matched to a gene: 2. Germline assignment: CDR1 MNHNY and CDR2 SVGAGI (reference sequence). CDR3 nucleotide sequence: TGTGCCAGCAGGGACAGGGGGCTCGGGGCCAACGTCCTGACTTTC. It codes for CASRDRGLGANVLTF.

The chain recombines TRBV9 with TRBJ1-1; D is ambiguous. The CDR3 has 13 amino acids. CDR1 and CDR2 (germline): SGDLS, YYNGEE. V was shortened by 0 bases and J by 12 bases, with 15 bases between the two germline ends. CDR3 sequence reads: CASSVGAAGETFF. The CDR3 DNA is TGTGCCAGCAGCGTAGGAGCCGCCGGAGAGACTTTCTTT.

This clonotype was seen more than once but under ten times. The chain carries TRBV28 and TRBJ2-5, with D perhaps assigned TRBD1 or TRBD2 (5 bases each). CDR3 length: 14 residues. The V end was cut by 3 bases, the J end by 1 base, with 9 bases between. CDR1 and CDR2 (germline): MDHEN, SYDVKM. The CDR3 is CASSLVGTQETQYF. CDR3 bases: TGTGCCAGCAGTTTGGTTGGGACCCAAGAGACCCAGTACTTC.

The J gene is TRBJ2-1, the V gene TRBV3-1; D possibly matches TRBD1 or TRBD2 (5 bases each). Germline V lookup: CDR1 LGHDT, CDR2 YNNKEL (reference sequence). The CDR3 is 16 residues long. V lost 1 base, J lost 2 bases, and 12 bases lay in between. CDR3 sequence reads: CASSQGLGEPYNEQFF. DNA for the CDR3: TGTGCCAGCAGCCAAGGTCTGGGGGAACCCTACAATGAGCAGTTCTTC.

Here the CDR3 DNA reads TGTGCCAGCAGCCCCTCGTCCCCGGGACTAGCGGGAGGGAGCACAGATACGCAGTATTTT. Translation: CASSPSSPGLAGGSTDTQYF. V usage is TRBV11-1 and J usage is TRBJ2-3; 16 nucleotides line up with TRBD2. The CDR3 sequence is 20 residues long. Germline assignment: CDR1 SGHAT and CDR2 FQDESV (reference sequence). Trimming took 5 bases from V and 0 from J; bases not matched to a gene: 11.